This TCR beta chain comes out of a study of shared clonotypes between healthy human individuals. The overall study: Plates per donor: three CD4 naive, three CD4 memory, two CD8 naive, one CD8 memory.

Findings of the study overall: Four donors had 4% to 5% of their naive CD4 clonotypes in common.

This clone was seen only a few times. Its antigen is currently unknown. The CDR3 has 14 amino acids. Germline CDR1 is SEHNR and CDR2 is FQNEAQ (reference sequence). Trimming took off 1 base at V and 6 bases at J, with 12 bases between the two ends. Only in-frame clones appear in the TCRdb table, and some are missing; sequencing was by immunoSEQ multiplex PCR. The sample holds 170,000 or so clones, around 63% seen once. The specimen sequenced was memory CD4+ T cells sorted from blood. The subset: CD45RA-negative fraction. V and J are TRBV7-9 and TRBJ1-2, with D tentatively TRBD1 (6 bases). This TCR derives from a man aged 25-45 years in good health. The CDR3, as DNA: TGTGCCAGCAGCTTAGAGGTGGGGGCCCATGGCTACACCTTC. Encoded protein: CASSLEVGAHGYTF.